Each of the 12 T cell receptor beta chains below was sequenced from the same sample in a study of CD8+ T cells in alopecia areata. RNA extraction and reverse transcription yielded cDNA as sequencing template. Measured with immunoSEQ multiplex PCR; TCRdb has only the in-frame clones, and not every one. The data hold over 120,000 clones, with roughly 50% observed a single time. Treatment here: oral pan-JAK inhibitor, 5-10 mg twice daily. The material was CD8+ T cells sorted from blood, obtained at week 4, from a patient treated with tofacitinib. The receptors stem from a human donor with alopecia areata.

The chain carries TRBV30 and TRBJ1-1; D might be TRBD1 (6 bases). CDR1 GTSNPN and CDR2 SVGIG come from the germline V gene (reference sequence). There are 14 residues in the CDR3. Trimming pared 3 bases from V and 1 base from J, leaving 12 bases between. CDR3 sequence: CAWSQGYTNTEAFF. CDR3 nucleotide sequence: TGTGCCTGGAGCCAGGGGTATACGAACACTGAAGCTTTCTTT.

This sequence joins TRBV30 and TRBJ1-1; D not certain. Per germline, CDR1 GTSNPN and CDR2 SVGIG (reference sequence). Trimming took off 0 bases at V and 0 bases at J, with 5 bases between the two ends. The CDR3 sequence is 13 residues long. This chain's CDR3 is CAWSVTVNTEAFF. CDR3 bases: TGTGCCTGGAGTGTAACAGTGAACACTGAAGCTTTCTTT. The whole variable domain, remainder taken from reference TRBV30 and TRBJ1-1, is SQTIHQWPATLVQPVGSPLSLECTVEGTSNPNLYWYRQAAGRGLQLLFYSVGIGQISSEVPQNLSASRPQDRQFILSSKKLLLSDSGFYLCAWSVTVNTEAFFGQGTRLTVV.

This chain uses TRBV9 with TRBJ1-1; TRBD1 might be the D (5 bases). The V gene's germline CDR1 is SGDLS and CDR2 YYNGEE. The CDR3 has 17 residues. Deletions cut 4 bases from V and 1 base from J, with 20 bases between. CDR3 DNA: TGTGCCAGCAGCATAAGCGGAGGGGCCCTGACGAACACTGAAGCTTTCTTT. Protein product: CASSISGGALTNTEAFF.

This sequence joins TRBV5-4 and TRBJ2-3; 8 bases map to TRBD2. The CDR3 has 17 residues. Per the germline V gene, CDR1 is SGHNT and CDR2 is YYREEE (reference sequence). V shed 3 bases, J shed 3 bases, and the junction held 12 bases outside the gene matches. CDR3 sequence reads: CASSSPAGGAFTDTQYF. DNA of the CDR3: TGTGCCAGCAGCTCCCCTGCCGGGGGGGCCTTTACAGATACGCAGTATTTT.

In regard to this clone: The same CDR3 also results from other DNA sequences found in this sample. The rearrangement links TRBV7-9 to TRBJ2-7; possible D gene TRBD2, 6 bases. The CDR3 runs to 12 residues. V was clipped by 1 base and J by 6 bases, with 7 bases between them. Germline CDR1 is SEHNR and CDR2 is FQNEAQ (reference sequence). CDR3 amino acids: CASSLDGGEQYF. The CDR3 DNA reads as TGTGCCAGCAGCTTAGACGGGGGCGAGCAGTACTTC.

The V gene is TRBV2, the J gene TRBJ1-6; D unclear. CDR1 and CDR2 from the germline V gene are SNHLY and FYNNEI. The CDR3 sequence is 14 residues long. Trimming removed 7 bases from V and 8 bases from J, with 15 bases in between. CDR3 sequence: CASKRTSGDSPLHF. CDR3 in DNA: TGTGCCAGCAAGAGGACCTCCGGAGATTCACCCCTCCACTTT.

The chain combines TRBV2 with TRBJ1-3; no clear D gene. Germline lookup yields CDR1 SNHLY and CDR2 FYNNEI. The CDR3 is 12 amino acids. Trimming took off 3 bases at V and 2 bases at J, with 2 bases between the two ends. CDR3 in DNA: TGTGCCAGCAGTGAGACTGGAAACACCATATATTTT. Translated, it gives CASSETGNTIYF.

V usage is TRBV6-5 and J usage is TRBJ2-1, with D unclear. In germline, CDR1 is MNHEY, CDR2 SVGAGI. Trimming took off 5 bases at V and 4 bases at J, with 9 bases between the two ends. The CDR3 consists of 13 residues. The CDR3 sequence is CASSPRTYNEQFF. The CDR3 DNA is TGTGCCAGCAGTCCCCGGACGTACAATGAGCAGTTCTTC.

CDR3 coding DNA: TGTGCCAGCAGCTTCCCGCCGACAGGGGAAACTTACGAGCAGTACTTC. Protein sequence: CASSFPPTGETYEQYF. This chain joins TRBV7-9 and TRBJ2-7; the match to TRBD1 covers 8 bases. The CDR3 is 16 amino acids. J gave up 4 bases and V 3 bases, and 11 bases lay outside the gene matches. CDR1 is SEHNR and CDR2 is FQNEAQ in the germline V gene (reference sequence).

In this sample, this clone turned up once. This chain links TRBV7-9 with TRBJ2-5, with D possibly TRBD1 on 6 matching bases. Germline loops: CDR1 SEHNR, CDR2 FQNEAQ (reference sequence). There are 15 residues in the CDR3. The V end was cut by 6 bases, the J end by 4 bases, with 18 bases between. The CDR3 loop is CASRENRVMGETQYF. As DNA, the CDR3 is TGTGCCAGCAGGGAAAACAGGGTGATGGGAGAGACCCAGTACTTC.

V is TRBV5-6 and J is TRBJ2-7, with unresolved D. Germline loops: CDR1 SGHDT, CDR2 YYEEEE. V was cut by 4 bases and J by 6 bases, with 8 bases left in between. The CDR3 has 11 amino acids. The CDR3 loop is CASSQTAEQYF. For the CDR3, the DNA is TGTGCCAGCAGCCAGACCGCCGAGCAGTACTTC.

This chain uses TRBV5-6 with TRBJ1-1; D gene unclear. Per germline, CDR1 SGHDT and CDR2 YYEEEE. This CDR3 comprises 13 residues. With 3 bases removed from V and 4 bases from J, the gap between germline ends came to 10 bases. The CDR3 sequence is CASSSPRSTEAFF. The CDR3 DNA is TGTGCCAGCAGCTCGCCCAGGAGCACTGAAGCTTTCTTT.